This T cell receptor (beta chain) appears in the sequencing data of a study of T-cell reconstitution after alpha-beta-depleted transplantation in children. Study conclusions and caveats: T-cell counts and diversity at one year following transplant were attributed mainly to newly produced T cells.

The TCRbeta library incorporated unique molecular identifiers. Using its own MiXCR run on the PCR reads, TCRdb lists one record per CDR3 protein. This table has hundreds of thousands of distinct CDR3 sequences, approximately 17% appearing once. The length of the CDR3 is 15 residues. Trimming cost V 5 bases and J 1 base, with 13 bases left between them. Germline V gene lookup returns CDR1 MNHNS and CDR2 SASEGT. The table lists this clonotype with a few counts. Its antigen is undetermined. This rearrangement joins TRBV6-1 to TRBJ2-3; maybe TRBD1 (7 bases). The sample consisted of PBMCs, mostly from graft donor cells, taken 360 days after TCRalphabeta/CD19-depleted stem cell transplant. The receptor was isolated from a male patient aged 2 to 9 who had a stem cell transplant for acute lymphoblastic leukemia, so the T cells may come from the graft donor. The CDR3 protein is CASSRQGGGTDTQYF. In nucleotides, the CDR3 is TGTGCCAGCAGTCGACAGGGCGGGGGCACAGATACGCAGTATTTT.